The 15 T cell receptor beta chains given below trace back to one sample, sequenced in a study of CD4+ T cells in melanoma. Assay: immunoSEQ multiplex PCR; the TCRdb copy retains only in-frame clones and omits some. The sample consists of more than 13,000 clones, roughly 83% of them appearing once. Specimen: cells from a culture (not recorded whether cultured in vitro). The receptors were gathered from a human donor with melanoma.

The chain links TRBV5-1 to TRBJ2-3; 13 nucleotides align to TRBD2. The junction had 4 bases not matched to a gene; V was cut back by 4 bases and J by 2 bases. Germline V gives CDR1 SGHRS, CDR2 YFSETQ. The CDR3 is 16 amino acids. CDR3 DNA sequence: TGCGCCAGCAGCGCCGGACTAGCGGGGGACACAGATACGCAGTATTTT. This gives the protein CASSAGLAGDTDTQYF.

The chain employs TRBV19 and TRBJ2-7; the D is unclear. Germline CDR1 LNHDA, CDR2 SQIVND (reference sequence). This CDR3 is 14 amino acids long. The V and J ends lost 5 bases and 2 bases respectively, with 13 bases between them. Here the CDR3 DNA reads TGTGCCAGTAGTCGGACGGGCGGAACCTACGAGCAGTACTTC. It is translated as CASSRTGGTYEQYF.

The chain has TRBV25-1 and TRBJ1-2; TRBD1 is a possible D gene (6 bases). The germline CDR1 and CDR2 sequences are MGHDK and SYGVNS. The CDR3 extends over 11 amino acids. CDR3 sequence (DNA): TGTCCGAGAGGGGGAAACTATGGCTACACCTTC. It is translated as CPRGGNYGYTF.

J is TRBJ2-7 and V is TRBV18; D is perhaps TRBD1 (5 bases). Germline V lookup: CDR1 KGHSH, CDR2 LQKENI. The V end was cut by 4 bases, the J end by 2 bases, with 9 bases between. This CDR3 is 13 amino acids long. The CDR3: CASSQGPTYEQYF. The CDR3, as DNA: TGTGCCAGCTCACAGGGGCCGACCTACGAGCAGTACTTC. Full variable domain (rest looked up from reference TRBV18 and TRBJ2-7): NAGVMQNPRHLVRRRGQEARLRCSPMKGHSHVYWYRQLPEEGLKFMVYLQKENIIDESGMPKERFSAEFPKEGPSILRIQQVVRGDSAAYFCASSQGPTYEQYFGPGTRLTVT.

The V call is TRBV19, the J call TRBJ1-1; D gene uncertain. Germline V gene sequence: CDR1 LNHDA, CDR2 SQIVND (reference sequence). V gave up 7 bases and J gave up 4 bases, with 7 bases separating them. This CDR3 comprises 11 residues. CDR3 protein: CASMTGTEAFF. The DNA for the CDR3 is TGTGCCAGTATGACGGGCACTGAAGCTTTCTTT.

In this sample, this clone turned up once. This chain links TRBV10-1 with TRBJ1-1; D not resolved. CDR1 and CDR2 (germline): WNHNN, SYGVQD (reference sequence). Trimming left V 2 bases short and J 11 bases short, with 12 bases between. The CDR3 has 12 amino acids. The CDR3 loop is CASSEGLSVAFF. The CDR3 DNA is TGCGCCAGCAGTGAGGGGCTCAGCGTTGCTTTCTTT.

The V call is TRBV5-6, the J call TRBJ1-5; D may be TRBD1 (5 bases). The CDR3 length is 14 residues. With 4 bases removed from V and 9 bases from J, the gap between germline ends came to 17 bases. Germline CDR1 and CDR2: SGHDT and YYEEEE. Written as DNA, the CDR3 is TGTGCCAGCAGCAGGGGACCGCTCGACCGGCCCCAGCATTTT. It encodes CASSRGPLDRPQHF.

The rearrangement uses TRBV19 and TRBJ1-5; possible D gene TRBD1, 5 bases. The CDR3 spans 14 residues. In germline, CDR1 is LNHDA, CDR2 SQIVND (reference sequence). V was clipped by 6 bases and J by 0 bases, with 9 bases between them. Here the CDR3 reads CASSYRNSNQPQHF. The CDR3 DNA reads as TGTGCCAGTAGCTACAGGAATAGCAATCAGCCCCAGCATTTT.

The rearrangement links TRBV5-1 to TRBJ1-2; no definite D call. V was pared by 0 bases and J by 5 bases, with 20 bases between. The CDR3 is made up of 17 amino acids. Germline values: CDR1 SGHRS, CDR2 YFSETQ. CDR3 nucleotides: TGCGCCAGCAGCTTGGACCTGGCGCTTAAGGGTCTGTATGGCTACACCTTC. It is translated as CASSLDLALKGLYGYTF.

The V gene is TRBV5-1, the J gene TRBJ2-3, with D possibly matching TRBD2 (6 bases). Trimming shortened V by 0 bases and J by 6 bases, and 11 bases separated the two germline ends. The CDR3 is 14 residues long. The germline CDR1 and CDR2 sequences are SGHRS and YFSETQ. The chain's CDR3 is CASSLDFAGDTQYF. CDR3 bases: TGCGCCAGCAGCTTGGATTTTGCGGGGGATACGCAGTATTTT.

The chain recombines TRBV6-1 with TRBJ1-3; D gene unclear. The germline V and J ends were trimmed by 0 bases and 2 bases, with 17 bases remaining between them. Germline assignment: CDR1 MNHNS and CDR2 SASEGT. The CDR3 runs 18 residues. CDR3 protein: CASSEARRARAAGNTIYF. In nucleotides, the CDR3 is TGTGCCAGCAGTGAAGCGCGACGCGCAAGGGCCGCTGGAAACACCATATATTTT.

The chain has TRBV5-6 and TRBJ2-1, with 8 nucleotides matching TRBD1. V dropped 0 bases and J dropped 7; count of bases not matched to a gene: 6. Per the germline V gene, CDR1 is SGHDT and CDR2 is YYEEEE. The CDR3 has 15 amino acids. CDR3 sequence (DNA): TGTGCCAGCAGCTTGGTCGGGACAGGTAGGAATGAGCAGTTCTTC. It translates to CASSLVGTGRNEQFF. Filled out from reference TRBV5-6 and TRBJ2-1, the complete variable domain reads DAGVTQSPTHLIKTRGQQVTLRCSPKSGHDTVSWYQQALGQGPQFIFQYYEEEERQRGNFPDRFSGHQFPNYSSELNVNALLLGDSALYLCASSLVGTGRNEQFFGPGTRLTVL.

The CDR3 reads CAISDGGRFSDQNTEAFF. CDR3 bases: TGTGCCATCAGTGATGGAGGCAGGTTCTCCGACCAGAACACTGAAGCTTTCTTT. The rearrangement links TRBV10-3 to TRBJ1-1; D ambiguous. Germline V CDR1 and CDR2: ENHRY, SYGVKD. The germline V and J ends were trimmed by 3 bases and 1 base, with 21 bases remaining between them. The CDR3 spans 18 residues.

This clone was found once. The CDR3 coding sequence is TGTGCCAGCAGCTTTGGGACAGGGGGCCCTGAAGCTTTCTTT. It specifies CASSFGTGGPEAFF. This rearrangement joins TRBV11-2 to TRBJ1-1, with 12 bases that match TRBD1. With V trimmed by 3 bases and J by 6 bases, 2 bases remained unmatched. Germline loops: CDR1 SGHAT, CDR2 FQNNGV. This CDR3 contains 14 residues.

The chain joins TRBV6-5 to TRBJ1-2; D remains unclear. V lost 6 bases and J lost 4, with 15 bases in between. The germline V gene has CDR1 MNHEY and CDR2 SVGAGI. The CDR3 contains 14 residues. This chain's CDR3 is CASRTTDGGYGYTF. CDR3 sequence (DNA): TGTGCCAGCAGGACCACGGACGGTGGCTATGGCTACACCTTC.